This TCR beta chain emerged from a study of cytomegalovirus exposure and HLA in healthy donors. Findings of the study overall: Among TCR beta chains, those listed as cytomegalovirus-associated numbered over 150. Later analysis found that TCR beta chains associated with HLA were more clonally expanded than other, equally common chains. It was taken for granted in presence/absence analyses that sequencing depth across donors was roughly uniform. In an earlier analysis, productive rearrangement rates for most beta V segments clustered near 87% or 30%.

Primers included in the PCR were 60 Vbeta and 13 Jbeta primers. Clones were read by immunoSEQ multiplex PCR, and TCRdb kept only the in-frame ones, dropping some. This table holds 150,000 to 200,000 clones, about four fifths found once. As concerns this clone: Its antigen is not known.

This CDR3 spans 16 amino acids. The J segment lost 5 bases and the V segment lost 0 bases, leaving 7 bases of the junction unmatched. In germline, CDR1 is SGHRS, CDR2 YFSETQ. This receptor was identified in a man between 18 and 35 years old in good health and CMV-seronegative. The chain links TRBV5-1 to TRBJ2-5; 10 nucleotides align to TRBD1. Sequenced input: PBMCs. This CDR3 reads CASSLAGQGMWETQYF. The CDR3 DNA is TGCGCCAGCAGCTTGGCGGGACAGGGGATGTGGGAGACCCAGTACTTC.